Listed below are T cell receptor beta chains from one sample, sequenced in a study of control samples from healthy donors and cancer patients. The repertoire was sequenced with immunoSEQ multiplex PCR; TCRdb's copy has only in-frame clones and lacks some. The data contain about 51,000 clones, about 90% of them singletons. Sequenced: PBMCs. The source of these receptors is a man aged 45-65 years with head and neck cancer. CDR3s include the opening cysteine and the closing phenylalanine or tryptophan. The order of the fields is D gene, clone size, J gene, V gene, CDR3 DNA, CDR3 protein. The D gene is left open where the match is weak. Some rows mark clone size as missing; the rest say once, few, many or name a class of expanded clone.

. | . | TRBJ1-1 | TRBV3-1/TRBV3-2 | TGTGCCAGCAGCCGGACGGGGGGGACTGAAGCTTTCTTT | CASSRTGGTEAFF
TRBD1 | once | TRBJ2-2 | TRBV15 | TGTGCCACCAGCAGAGAGCAGGGGGCGAACACCGGGGAGCTGTTTTTT | CATSREQGANTGELFF
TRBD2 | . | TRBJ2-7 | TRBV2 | TGTGCCAGCAGTGAAACGGGAGGCCACGAGCAGTACTTC | CASSETGGHEQYF
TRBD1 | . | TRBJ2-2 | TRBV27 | TGTGCCAGCGCCCACGGGACAGCGAACACCGGGGAGCTGTTTTTT | CASAHGTANTGELFF
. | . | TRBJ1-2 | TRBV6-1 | TGTGCCAGCAGTGAAAACCGGTTGGGACTTTATGGCTACACCTTC | CASSENRLGLYGYTF
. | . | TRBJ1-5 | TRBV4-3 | TGCGCCAGCAGCCAAGGGAGGGGCAATCAGCCCCAGCATTTT | CASSQGRGNQPQHF
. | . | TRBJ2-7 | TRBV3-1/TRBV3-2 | TGTGCCAGCAGCCTCCCGGGTCGGTACGAGCAGTACTTC | CASSLPGRYEQYF
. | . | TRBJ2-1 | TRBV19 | TGTGCCAGTAGCGACAGAGGAGGGCCCAACAATGAGCAGTTCTTC | CASSDRGGPNNEQFF
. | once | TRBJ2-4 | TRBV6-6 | TGTGCCAGCAGTTACTCGCGGGGAGCCAAAAACATTCAGTACTTC | CASSYSRGAKNIQYF
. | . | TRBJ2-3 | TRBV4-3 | TGCGCCAGCAGCCAGGAACGACAAGATACGCAGTATTTT | CASSQERQDTQYF
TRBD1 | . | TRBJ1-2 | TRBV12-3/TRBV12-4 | TGTGCCAGCGGGACAGGGACGGTTTATGGCTACACCTTC | CASGTGTVYGYTF
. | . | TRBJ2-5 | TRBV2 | TGTGCCAGCCGGACACAGGTTACCCAAGAGACCCAGTACTTC | CASRTQVTQETQYF
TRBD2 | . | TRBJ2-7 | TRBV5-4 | TGTGCCAGCAGCCGGACTAGCGGGGGGTCATACGAGCAGTACTTC | CASSRTSGGSYEQYF
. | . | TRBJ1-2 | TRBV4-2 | TGTGCCAGCAGCCAAGATCTGGTAAGGGCCAGTACCGGCTACACCTTC | CASSQDLVRASTGYTF
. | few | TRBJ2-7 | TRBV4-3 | TGCGCCAGCAGCCAGCACCACCAGGGGGGCGGGGCCTCCTCCTACGAGCAGTACTTC | CASSQHHQGGGASSYEQYF
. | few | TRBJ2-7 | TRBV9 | TGTGCCAGCAGCGTATTCGAGGGGTCCTACGAGCAGTACTTC | CASSVFEGSYEQYF
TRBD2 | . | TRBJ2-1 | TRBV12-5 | TGTGCTAGTGGGCGGGCTAGCGGGGGCAATGAGCAGTTCTTC | CASGRASGGNEQFF
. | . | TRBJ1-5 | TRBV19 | TGTGCCAGTAGTTACAGTTATAGCAATCAGCCCCAGCATTTT | CASSYSYSNQPQHF
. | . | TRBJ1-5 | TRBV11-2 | TGTGCCAGCAGCTTTGGGGGCAATCAGCCCCAGCATTTT | CASSFGGNQPQHF
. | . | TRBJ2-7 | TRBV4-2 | TGTGCCAGCAGCCAAGATTGGACGGTTCCCTACGAGCAGTACTTC | CASSQDWTVPYEQYF
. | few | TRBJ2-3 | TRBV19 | TGTGCCAGTAGTATAAGCGTTGGGCTCTATACTTACGGCCTAGATACGCAGTATTTT | CASSISVGLYTYGLDTQYF
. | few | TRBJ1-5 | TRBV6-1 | TGTGCCAGCAGTGAAGCCCTCTGGTTTTTGAGCAATCAGCCCCAGCATTTT | CASSEALWFLSNQPQHF
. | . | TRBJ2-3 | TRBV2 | TGTGCCAGCGCTCTAGGTCCAGATACGCAGTATTTT | CASALGPDTQYF
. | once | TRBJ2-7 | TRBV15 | TGTGCCACCAGCAGAGATCGGCTTCGGGGGCACTCCTACGAGCAGTACTTC | CATSRDRLRGHSYEQYF
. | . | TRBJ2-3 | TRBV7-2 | TGTGCCAGCAGCTTATGGCAGGGTCTGAGCACAGATACGCAGTATTTT | CASSLWQGLSTDTQYF
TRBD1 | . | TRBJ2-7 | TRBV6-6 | TGTGCCAGCAGCCCTAGACAGGGGGCCTACGAGCAGTACTTC | CASSPRQGAYEQYF
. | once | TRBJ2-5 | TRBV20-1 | TGCAGTGTGAGCGGCCAAGAGACCCAGTACTTC | CSVSGQETQYF
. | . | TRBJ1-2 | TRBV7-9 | TGTGCCAGCAGCTTAGTGTGGGTCGGCTACACCTTC | CASSLVWVGYTF
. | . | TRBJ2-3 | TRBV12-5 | TGTGCTAGTGGTTTGGGTTTTGGCACAGATACGCAGTATTTT | CASGLGFGTDTQYF
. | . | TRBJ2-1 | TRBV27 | TGTGCCAGCAGTTTATTGGGGAGGAGCTCCTACAATGAGCAGTTCTTC | CASSLLGRSSYNEQFF
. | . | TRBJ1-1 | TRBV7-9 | TGTGCCAGCAGCCGGGGGGCTTTCTTT | CASSRGAFF
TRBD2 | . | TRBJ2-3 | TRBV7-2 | TGTGCCAGCAGCGGGGGCAGGACTAGCGGAACAGATACGCAGTATTTT | CASSGGRTSGTDTQYF
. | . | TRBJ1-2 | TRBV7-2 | TGTGCCAGCAGTCCCGGGGGGGCGCGAGGCTACACCTTC | CASSPGGARGYTF
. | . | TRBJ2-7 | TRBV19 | TGTGCCAGTACCTACGGACCCGGGGTGAGGTCTTCTGAGCAGTACTTC | CASTYGPGVRSSEQYF
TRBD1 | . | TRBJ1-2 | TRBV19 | TGTGCCAGTAGAACCGGGACAGGGGGGAACTATGGCTACACCTTC | CASRTGTGGNYGYTF
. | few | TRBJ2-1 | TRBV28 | TGTGCCAGCAGTTTACGGACCGCTCTACCTTCCTACAATGAGCAGTTCTTC | CASSLRTALPSYNEQFF
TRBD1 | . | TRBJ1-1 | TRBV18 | TGTGCCAGCTTACAGACAGGGGATCAAGCTTTCTTT | CASLQTGDQAFF
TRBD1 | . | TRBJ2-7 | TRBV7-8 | TGTGCCAGCAGCCTAAGAGGGGGCTTCTACGAGCAGTACTTC | CASSLRGGFYEQYF
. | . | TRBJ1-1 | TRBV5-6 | TGTGCCAGCAGCCGATTGTCGTCCAGGGGCACTGAAGCTTTCTTT | CASSRLSSRGTEAFF
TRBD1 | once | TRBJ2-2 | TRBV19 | TGTGCCAGTAAGGGTCCCCTACCGGGACAGGGGGCGAACACCGGGGAGCTGTTTTTT | CASKGPLPGQGANTGELFF
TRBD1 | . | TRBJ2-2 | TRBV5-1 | TGCGCCAGCAGCCCATACCCGAGACAGGGTTCGGGGGAGCTGTTTTTT | CASSPYPRQGSGELFF
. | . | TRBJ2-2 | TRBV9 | TGTGCCAGCAGCGTAGATTGGGGCACCGGGGAGCTGTTTTTT | CASSVDWGTGELFF
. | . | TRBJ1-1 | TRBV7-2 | TGTGCCAGCAGCGCGGACGGAGGTTACACTGAAGCTTTCTTT | CASSADGGYTEAFF
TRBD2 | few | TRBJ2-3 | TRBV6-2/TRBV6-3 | TGTGCCAGCAGTTACAATTTAGCGGGGGGAAGAGATACGCAGTATTTT | CASSYNLAGGRDTQYF
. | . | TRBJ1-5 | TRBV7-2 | TGTGCCAGCAGCGATTACATGGAGCCCCAGCATTTT | CASSDYMEPQHF
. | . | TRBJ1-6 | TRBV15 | TGTGCCACCAGCAGAGACAGGGGCAATTCACCCCTCCACTTT | CATSRDRGNSPLHF
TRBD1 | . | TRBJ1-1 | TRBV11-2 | TGTGCCAGCAGCTTAACACAGGGGGCTGGTGAAGCTTTCTTT | CASSLTQGAGEAFF
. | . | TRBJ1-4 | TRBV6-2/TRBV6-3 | TGTGCCAGCAGCCCCGGCCGGGGGGCTAATGAAAAACTGTTTTTT | CASSPGRGANEKLFF
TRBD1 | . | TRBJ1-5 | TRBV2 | TGTGCCAGCAGTGGACAGGGGGCGATTGGGAATCAGCCCCAGCATTTT | CASSGQGAIGNQPQHF
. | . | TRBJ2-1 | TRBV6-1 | TGTGCCAGCAGTGAAACCTTCTCCCGGGAAATCAAGTTCTTC | CASSETFSREIKFF
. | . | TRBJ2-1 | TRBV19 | TGTGCCAGTAGTAGTACCCGATTGGAGGACGTAGCCGGGGGGCAGTTCTTC | CASSSTRLEDVAGGQFF
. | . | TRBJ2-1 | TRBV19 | TGTGCCAGTAGTCCCCCTACGGGCCGTGACAATGAGCAGTTCTTC | CASSPPTGRDNEQFF